A single sample is the source of the 24 T cell receptor beta chains below, sequenced in a study of control samples from healthy donors and cancer patients. The repertoire was sequenced with immunoSEQ multiplex PCR; TCRdb's copy has only in-frame clones and lacks some. In the table there are approximately 63,000 clones, over 75% of which are singletons. The specimen was blood. The receptors here all came from a man aged 35-49 years in good health.

The J gene is TRBJ2-6, the V gene TRBV7-9, with D perhaps matching TRBD1 (6 bases). V lost 5 bases and J lost 3, with 8 bases in between. CDR3 length: 14 amino acids. CDR1 and CDR2 from the germline V gene are SEHNR and FQNEAQ (reference sequence). The DNA of the CDR3 is TGTGCCAGCAGCCTGACAGGTGGGGCCAACGTCCTGACTTTC. Translating gives CASSLTGGANVLTF.

This clone was picked up a small number of times. DNA of the CDR3: TGTGCCAGCAGTTCCCGGACTAGAGGGTACCACGAGCAGTACTTC. Translated: CASSSRTRGYHEQYF. The chain is built from TRBV6-2 or TRBV6-3 and TRBJ2-7; 7 bases are shared with TRBD2. V lost 4 bases, J lost 5 bases, and 11 bases stayed unmatched. CDR3 length: 15 amino acids. Germline CDR1 MNHEY, CDR2 SVGEGT.

The V gene is TRBV5-1, the J gene TRBJ1-1, with D possibly matching TRBD1 (6 bases). This CDR3 is 15 amino acids long. Deletions cut 2 bases from V and 0 bases from J, with 11 bases between. The germline V gene encodes CDR1 SGHRS and CDR2 YFSETQ. The CDR3 bases are TGCGCCAGCAGCTTTTTACAGGGAGTGAACACTGAAGCTTTCTTT. Translating it yields CASSFLQGVNTEAFF.

The chain carries TRBV11-2 and TRBJ1-2; 9 bases match TRBD1. With V trimmed by 6 bases and J by 6 bases, 8 bases remained unmatched. CDR1 and CDR2 (germline): SGHAT, FQNNGV. The CDR3 contains 14 residues. CDR3 coding DNA: TGTGCCAGCAGTTGGGACAGGGTAAGGGATGGCTACACCTTC. It is translated as CASSWDRVRDGYTF.

This clone was found a few times. This chain uses TRBV6-2 or TRBV6-3 with TRBJ2-1, with TRBD2 matching over 8 bases. Germline loops: CDR1 MNHEY, CDR2 SVGEGT. Trimming removed 0 bases from V and 0 bases from J; junction bases left unmatched: 10. CDR3 size: 19 residues. The CDR3 loop reads CASSYSGRAGALSYNEQFF. The CDR3 nucleotides read TGTGCCAGCAGTTACTCTGGGAGAGCGGGGGCCCTCTCCTACAATGAGCAGTTCTTC.

V is TRBV3-1 (or the pseudogene TRBV3-2) and J is TRBJ2-7, with D perhaps matching TRBD2 (7 bases). Germline V lookup: CDR1 LGHDT, CDR2 YNNKEL (reference sequence). V lost 4 bases to trimming and J lost 3 bases, with 16 bases between them. This CDR3 is built from 15 residues. The CDR3 coding sequence is TGTGCCAGCAGCCGCTGGGGCGGGGGCGGCTACGAGCAGTACTTC. It translates to CASSRWGGGGYEQYF.

The chain is built from TRBV25-1 and TRBJ2-1, with D possibly being TRBD2 (6 bases). The length of the CDR3 is 16 residues. Trimming stripped 4 bases from V and 5 bases from J, with 18 bases between. CDR1 and CDR2 (germline): MGHDK, SYGVNS. This CDR3 is CASSAQPSGTDNEQFF. For the CDR3, the DNA is TGTGCCAGCAGTGCACAACCCTCCGGGACTGACAATGAGCAGTTCTTC.

This clone was seen a handful of times. The chain uses TRBV2 and TRBJ1-4, with 8 nucleotides matching TRBD1. This CDR3 has 14 residues. V trimming: 4 bases; J trimming: 5 bases; junction bases outside the gene matches: 3. Germline values: CDR1 SNHLY, CDR2 FYNNEI. Here the CDR3 reads CASSVDRENEKLFF. The DNA for the CDR3 is TGTGCCAGCAGTGTGGACAGGGAAAATGAAAAACTGTTTTTT.

The J gene is TRBJ2-3, the V gene TRBV4-3; TRBD2 agrees at 8 bases. The CDR3 contains 16 residues. Per germline, CDR1 LGHNA and CDR2 YSLEER. The junction had 5 bases not matched to a gene; V was cut back by 0 bases and J by 3 bases. CDR3 in amino acids: CASSQDRGGGTDTQYF. CDR3 nucleotide sequence: TGCGCCAGCAGCCAAGATCGGGGGGGCGGTACAGATACGCAGTATTTT.

This chain uses TRBV5-1 with TRBJ2-6; D is unresolved. This CDR3 comprises 16 residues. CDR1 and CDR2 from the germline V gene are SGHRS and YFSETQ. V lost 5 bases, J lost 0 bases, and 12 bases lay in between. The CDR3 protein is CASRPILSSGANVLTF. The CDR3 coding sequence is TGCGCCAGCAGACCGATTCTGAGCTCTGGGGCCAACGTCCTGACTTTC.

V is TRBV29-1 and J is TRBJ1-2; D call uncertain. Looked up from germline, CDR1 is SQVTM and CDR2 is ANQGSEA. V shed 6 bases and J shed 10 bases, with 9 bases lying between them. The CDR3 is 9 residues long. CDR3 DNA: TGCAGCGTAGACCCCGACTACACCTTC. Residues: CSVDPDYTF.

CDR3 amino acids: CASSLDRGYQPQHF. The CDR3 DNA sequence: TGTGCCAGCAGCCTGGACAGGGGCTATCAGCCCCAGCATTTT. The V call is TRBV7-2, the J call TRBJ1-5, with 9 nucleotides matching TRBD1. CDR1 is SGHTA and CDR2 is FQGNSA in the germline V gene. This CDR3 is 14 amino acids long. Trimming at V came to 5 bases and at J to 5 bases, leaving 4 bases not matched to a gene.

The chain carries TRBV11-2 and TRBJ2-2, with 7 bases identical to TRBD1. This CDR3 region has 17 residues. Germline lookup yields CDR1 SGHAT and CDR2 FQNNGV. The V and J ends lost 1 base and 6 bases, in that order; junction bases with no gene match: 11. Written as DNA, the CDR3 is TGTGCCAGCAGCTTAGTGTGGACCACAGGGGATGCCGGGGAGCTGTTTTTT. This codes for CASSLVWTTGDAGELFF.

The chain has TRBV19 and TRBJ2-1; 10 nucleotides line up with TRBD2. The germline gives CDR1 LNHDA, CDR2 SQIVND (reference sequence). The CDR3 contains 15 residues. V shed 5 bases, J shed 6 bases, and the junction held 7 bases outside the gene matches. The CDR3 nucleotides read TGTGCCAGTAGTGTGGAGCGGGGGGGCCTCAATGAGCAGTTCTTC. This codes for CASSVERGGLNEQFF.

V is TRBV19 and J is TRBJ2-1; 10 bases fit TRBD2. This CDR3 spans 21 amino acids. The germline gives CDR1 LNHDA, CDR2 SQIVND (reference sequence). After removal of 3 bases from V and 9 bases from J, the junction contained 26 bases not matched to a gene. CDR3 sequence: CASSIRGLKIPVSGRGSEQFF. Written as DNA, the CDR3 is TGTGCCAGTAGTATTAGAGGATTAAAAATCCCCGTGAGCGGGAGGGGGAGTGAGCAGTTCTTC.

The chain has TRBV6-4 and TRBJ2-2; D gene unclear. This CDR3 is built from 14 residues. Germline CDR1 MRHNA, CDR2 SNTAGT. Trimming removed 6 bases from V and 0 bases from J, with 8 bases in between. Here the CDR3 reads CASRALANTGELFF. In DNA form, the CDR3 reads TGTGCCAGCAGGGCACTCGCGAACACCGGGGAGCTGTTTTTT.

This chain uses TRBV18 with TRBJ1-1; a possible D gene is TRBD1 (6 bases). Germline loops: CDR1 KGHSH, CDR2 LQKENI. The CDR3 is 14 amino acids. Trimming left V 3 bases short and J 1 base short, with 9 bases between. CDR3 residues: CASSPRGQNTEAFF. CDR3 in DNA: TGTGCCAGCTCACCGCGGGGACAGAACACTGAAGCTTTCTTT. The full variable domain, with the rest looked up from reference TRBV18 and TRBJ1-1, is NAGVMQNPRHLVRRRGQEARLRCSPMKGHSHVYWYRQLPEEGLKFMVYLQKENIIDESGMPKERFSAEFPKEGPSILRIQQVVRGDSAAYFCASSPRGQNTEAFFGQGTRLTVV.

CDR3 bases: TGTGCCAGCAGTGAATGGGAAGGGAACTACGAGCAGTACTTC. Its translation is CASSEWEGNYEQYF. The chain has TRBV25-1 and TRBJ2-7; no clear D. The CDR3 totals 14 residues. From germline, CDR1 is MGHDK and CDR2 SYGVNS. V was pared by 1 base and J by 3 bases, with 10 bases between.

CDR3 sequence reads: CASSQVPGDVVGPYTF. CDR3 nucleotide sequence: TGCGCCAGCAGCCAAGTTCCGGGCGATGTGGTGGGCCCCTACACCTTC. The chain has TRBV4-3 and TRBJ1-2; unclear D gene. Trimming left V 1 base short and J 10 bases short, with 22 bases between. CDR1 is LGHNA and CDR2 is YSLEER in the germline V gene. The CDR3 is 16 amino acids.

The rearrangement links TRBV27 to TRBJ2-4; D call uncertain. The CDR3 runs to 19 residues. Trimming removed 6 bases from V and 4 bases from J, with 28 bases in between. Germline values: CDR1 MNHEY, CDR2 SMNVEV (reference sequence). In nucleotides, the CDR3 is TGTGCCAGCAGCCATAGACCGGGTGATAGGGCCCGCGGAAAAAACATTCAGTACTTC. Encoded protein: CASSHRPGDRARGKNIQYF.

This clone was picked up a small number of times. The rearrangement uses TRBV24-1 and TRBJ2-3, with 11 bases matching TRBD1. Germline loops: CDR1 KGHDR, CDR2 SFDVKD. CDR3 size: 17 residues. The J segment lost 2 bases and the V segment lost 4 bases, leaving 7 bases of the junction unmatched. CDR3 loop: CATSELGQGAHTDTQYF. The CDR3 coding sequence is TGTGCCACCAGTGAACTAGGACAGGGGGCGCACACAGATACGCAGTATTTT.

This rearrangement joins TRBV6-6 to TRBJ2-7, with D perhaps assigned TRBD1 or TRBD2 (5 bases each). V lost 1 base and J 0 bases, leaving 7 bases between the germline ends. There are 14 residues in the CDR3. The germline V gene has CDR1 MNHNY and CDR2 SVGAGI (reference sequence). DNA of the CDR3: TGTGCCAGCAGTTACTGGGGGAGCTCCTACGAGCAGTACTTC. This encodes CASSYWGSSYEQYF.

The gene calls are TRBV6-6 and TRBJ2-7; 7 positions agree with TRBD2. The trim removed 5 bases at V and 5 bases at J, leaving 12 bases unmatched. The CDR3 contains 15 residues. Germline values: CDR1 MNHNY, CDR2 SVGAGI (reference sequence). CDR3 nucleotides: TGTGCCAGCAGTACCCTCGAGCTGGGGGGGAACGAGCAGTACTTC. Translated, it gives CASSTLELGGNEQYF.

This chain connects TRBV27 to TRBJ1-1; D might be TRBD1 (5 bases). Germline CDR1 MNHEY, CDR2 SMNVEV (reference sequence). This CDR3 has 15 residues. The germline V and J ends were trimmed by 5 bases and 0 bases, with 13 bases remaining between them. The CDR3 protein is CASSRDPKVNTEAFF. As DNA, the CDR3 is TGTGCCAGCAGTCGGGACCCAAAGGTGAACACTGAAGCTTTCTTT.